What follows is one T cell receptor (beta chain) and its context. Its antigen is currently unknown. The source of the sample is a study of OX40 agonist ivuxolimab in advanced cancers. Study at large: Dose-escalation subjects each had hepatocellular carcinoma, melanoma, renal cell or head and neck cancer.

General study points: Expanded peripheral T-cell antigen specificity went undetermined.

Profiling relied on immunoSEQ multiplex PCR, and the TCRdb table lists in-frame clones only, not all of them. The data show 55,000 to 70,000 clones, 85% to 90% seen once. CDR1 MRHNA and CDR2 SNTAGT come from the germline V gene. With 2 bases removed from V and 2 bases from J, the gap between germline ends came to 17 bases. The CDR3 extends over 17 amino acids. This sample comprised CD4+ or CD8+ T cells sorted from blood, obtained in a trial of the OX40 agonist ivuxolimab. The clonotype was recovered from an adult with an advanced solid tumor such as melanoma, head and neck, liver or kidney cancer. This chain joins TRBV6-4 and TRBJ2-3; weak D call: TRBD2 (5 bases). Here the CDR3 DNA reads TGTGCCAGCAGTGACGGTCTTTCTAGCCTATCCACAGATACGCAGTATTTT. Its translation: CASSDGLSSLSTDTQYF.